This T cell receptor (beta chain) was captured by sequencing in a study of T cells in Graves' hyperthyroidism and ophthalmopathy. Using RNA transcripts as the source, TCR beta CDR3 regions were amplified. Primed by the HTBI set, a first-round RT-PCR was run on the TCR CDR3. MiXCR, applied by TCRdb to the multiplex PCR reads, yields one record per CDR3 protein. The table records about 570,000 distinct CDR3 sequences, 11% to 15% of them present only once. This CDR3 comprises 15 residues. Trimming removed 3 bases at V and 0 bases at J, with 9 bases between. The germline V gene encodes CDR1 MDHEN and CDR2 SYDVKM. Investigators excluded patients with uncontrolled infection, other autoimmune disease, pregnancy or lactation.

The clonotype was recovered from a woman aged 40 to 49 with Graves' hyperthyroidism. The chain couples TRBV28 to TRBJ1-5; D may be TRBD1 (6 bases). The sequenced material came from blood. CDR3 sequence: CASSFGTISNQPQHF. CDR3 DNA sequence: TGTGCCAGCAGTTTCGGGACAATTAGCAATCAGCCCCAGCATTTT.